The next 24 T cell receptor beta chains were all read from a single sample in a study of shared clonotypes between healthy human individuals. TCRdb's copy holds only in-frame clones and misses some; the assay was immunoSEQ multiplex PCR. The sample lists over 850,000 clones, around three quarters seen once, with approximately 0.5% in the top ten. The sample consisted of memory CD4+ T cells from PBMCs. Subset described: CD45RA-negative fraction. The receptors were sampled from a man aged 18 to 35 in good health. Some clones in this sample may be carry-over from other donors' samples.

The rearrangement links TRBV5-1 to TRBJ2-1, with 8 bases aligning to TRBD2. CDR1 SGHRS and CDR2 YFSETQ come from the germline V gene. V was clipped by 10 bases and J by 2 bases; unmatched bases: 8. The CDR3 consists of 14 residues. CDR3 residues: CAGCTSGPYNEQFF. As DNA, the CDR3 is TGCGCCGGGTGTACTAGCGGACCCTACAATGAGCAGTTCTTC.

This chain joins TRBV6-6 and TRBJ1-1; D perhaps matches TRBD1 (6 bases). CDR1 is MNHNY, CDR2 SVGAGI, per germline (reference sequence). CDR3 length: 16 amino acids. V was shortened by 0 bases and J by 1 base, with 12 bases between the two germline ends. Written as DNA, the CDR3 is TGTGCCAGCAGTTACTCGATAGGGGGGCCGAACACTGAAGCTTTCTTT. Translation gives CASSYSIGGPNTEAFF.

This clone came up once. This chain connects TRBV5-1 to TRBJ2-2; 8 bases map to TRBD1. After removal of 4 bases from V and 1 base from J, the junction contained 3 bases not matched to a gene. The CDR3 consists of 15 residues. Germline CDR1 is SGHRS and CDR2 is YFSETQ. The CDR3 DNA sequence: TGCGCCAGCAGCGCCGACAGGGGGAACACCGGGGAGCTGTTTTTT. Translated: CASSADRGNTGELFF.

The CDR3: CASSLAPTGLHSGANVLTF. CDR3 nucleotide sequence: TGTGCCAGCAGCTTGGCCCCGACAGGGCTTCACTCTGGGGCCAACGTCCTGACTTTC. J is TRBJ2-6 and V is TRBV5-4, with 7 bases that match TRBD1. This CDR3 comprises 19 residues. Trimming took 0 bases from V and 0 from J; bases not matched to a gene: 9. The germline gives CDR1 SGHNT, CDR2 YYREEE (reference sequence).

The chain employs TRBV6-4 and TRBJ2-2, with 12 bases matching TRBD2. After removal of 6 bases from V and 0 bases from J, the junction contained 5 bases not matched to a gene. CDR1 and CDR2 (germline): MRHNA, SNTAGT. The length of the CDR3 is 17 residues. CDR3 sequence: CASSRLAGGPNTGELFF. The CDR3 region has the DNA TGTGCCAGCAGCCGCCTAGCGGGAGGGCCGAACACCGGGGAGCTGTTTTTT.

With respect to this clone: A much larger clone lies one base from this, so it may be a read error. J is TRBJ2-3 and V is TRBV6-5; D assignment may be TRBD1 or TRBD2 (5 bases each). Germline CDR1 is MNHEY and CDR2 is SVGAGI. This CDR3 spans 13 amino acids. V was clipped by 6 bases and J by 2 bases, with 9 bases between them. The CDR3 reads CASSRDLTDTQYF. In DNA, the CDR3 is TGTGCCAGCAGCCGGGACCTCACAGATACGCAGTATTTT.

The chain combines TRBV18 with TRBJ1-4, with D possibly being TRBD1 (6 bases). Germline CDR1 KGHSH, CDR2 LQKENI. The CDR3 is made up of 14 amino acids. V was clipped by 4 bases and J by 7 bases, with 13 bases between them. The CDR3: CASSRGGPSEKLFF. The CDR3 DNA follows: TGTGCCAGCTCACGTGGGGGCCCCTCTGAAAAACTGTTTTTT.

This clone was detected once. V and J are TRBV28 and TRBJ2-5, with 8 positions matching TRBD1. V lost 4 bases to trimming and J lost 0 bases; unmatched junction nucleotides: 4. The CDR3 sequence is 15 residues long. CDR1 and CDR2 from the germline V gene are MDHEN and SYDVKM. The CDR3 protein is CASSWGQAYQETQYF. The CDR3 DNA sequence: TGTGCCAGCAGTTGGGGACAGGCCTACCAAGAGACCCAGTACTTC.

V gene TRBV25-1 combines with J gene TRBJ1-2; TRBD1 aligns across 7 bases. The trim removed 2 bases at V and 7 bases at J, leaving 1 base unmatched. Germline CDR1 MGHDK, CDR2 SYGVNS. The CDR3 is 12 residues long. The CDR3 spells CASSEGQVGYTF. The CDR3 DNA reads TGTGCCAGCAGTGAAGGACAGGTTGGCTACACCTTC.

The CDR3 region is CASRETSGRAEREQYF. The CDR3 DNA follows: TGTGCCAGCAGGGAGACTAGCGGGAGGGCGGAACGCGAGCAGTACTTC. V is TRBV27 and J is TRBJ2-7; 14 bases agree with TRBD2. The CDR3 runs 16 residues. Trimming cost V 6 bases and J 6 bases; bases outside gene matches: 10. Germline CDR1 and CDR2: MNHEY and SMNVEV (reference sequence).

A note on this clone: Other nucleotide sequences from this sample produce the same CDR3. V is TRBV5-1 and J is TRBJ2-7; no reliable D call. The CDR3 consists of 12 residues. Trimming pared 1 base from V and 0 bases from J, leaving 2 bases between. Germline CDR1 and CDR2: SGHRS and YFSETQ. CDR3 loop: CASSLPSYEQYF. CDR3 nucleotide sequence: TGCGCCAGCAGCTTGCCCTCCTACGAGCAGTACTTC.

The gene calls are TRBV9 and TRBJ2-7; a possible D gene is TRBD2 (6 bases). Trimming took 0 bases from V and 1 from J, leaving 11 bases between them. This CDR3 region has 15 residues. Per the germline V gene, CDR1 is SGDLS and CDR2 is YYNGEE. CDR3: CASSVGSGVSYEQYF. CDR3 bases: TGTGCCAGCAGCGTAGGATCGGGGGTTTCCTACGAGCAGTACTTC.

The V and J genes are TRBV30 and TRBJ2-7, with D perhaps matching TRBD2 (5 bases). The V and J ends lost 3 bases and 2 bases respectively, with 11 bases between them. Looked up from germline, CDR1 is GTSNPN and CDR2 is SVGIG (reference sequence). The CDR3 contains 13 residues. The CDR3 is CAWSRTQAYEQYF. The CDR3 DNA sequence: TGTGCCTGGAGCAGGACTCAAGCCTACGAGCAGTACTTC.

V usage is TRBV4-2 and J usage is TRBJ2-1, with D uncertain. This CDR3 contains 15 residues. Looked up from germline, CDR1 is LGHNA and CDR2 is YNFKEQ. Deletions cut 4 bases from V and 8 bases from J, with 18 bases between. CDR3 residues: CASSPGWASGDEQFF. The CDR3 DNA is TGTGCCAGCAGCCCCGGTTGGGCTAGTGGCGATGAGCAGTTCTTC.

The rearrangement links TRBV29-1 to TRBJ2-1; D gene unclear. Between the trimmed V and J ends, which lost 6 bases and 9 bases, there was a span of 21 bases. Germline values: CDR1 SQVTM, CDR2 ANQGSEA. This CDR3 spans 14 amino acids. CDR3 sequence: CSVPVFVRKGEQFF. CDR3 coding DNA: TGCAGCGTCCCCGTCTTTGTTCGGAAGGGTGAGCAGTTCTTC.

The gene calls are TRBV2 and TRBJ2-7; 13 bases map to TRBD2. This CDR3 is built from 15 residues. Germline CDR1 reads SNHLY; CDR2 reads FYNNEI. Unmatched junction bases numbered 9, after V lost 6 bases and J lost 7 bases. The CDR3 coding sequence is TGTGCCAGCAGGACGACTAGCGGGAGGATAGGAGAGCAGTACTTC. Amino acid sequence: CASRTTSGRIGEQYF.

The V gene is TRBV7-9, the J gene TRBJ2-3, with 11 bases aligning to TRBD2. The CDR3 is made up of 16 amino acids. Looked up from germline, CDR1 is SEHNR and CDR2 is FQNEAQ (reference sequence). V shed 7 bases and J 5 bases; nucleotides not matched to a gene: 11. The CDR3: CASTQVGSGRVDTQYF. The CDR3 nucleotides are TGTGCCAGCACCCAGGTGGGTAGCGGGAGGGTAGATACGCAGTATTTT.

The chain recombines TRBV18 with TRBJ1-4, with D possibly TRBD1 on 5 matching bases. The CDR3 runs 18 residues. From germline, CDR1 is KGHSH and CDR2 LQKENI. Trimming removed 2 bases from V and 0 bases from J, with 16 bases in between. For the CDR3, the DNA is TGTGCCAGCTCACCATTGGTTCTGGGGCAGGCAACTAATGAAAAACTGTTTTTT. Protein product: CASSPLVLGQATNEKLFF. The entire variable domain, with the rest obtained from reference TRBV18 and TRBJ1-4, is as follows: NAGVMQNPRHLVRRRGQEARLRCSPMKGHSHVYWYRQLPEEGLKFMVYLQKENIIDESGMPKERFSAEFPKEGPSILRIQQVVRGDSAAYFCASSPLVLGQATNEKLFFGSGTQLSVL.

This clone was recorded a few times. This chain connects TRBV9 to TRBJ2-3; D is uncertain. Trimming took 0 bases from V and 2 from J, leaving 13 bases between them. The CDR3 runs 16 residues. Looked up from germline, CDR1 is SGDLS and CDR2 is YYNGEE. The CDR3 DNA reads as TGTGCCAGCAGCGTAGGCTCCTTCTTTTACACAGATACGCAGTATTTT. Translated: CASSVGSFFYTDTQYF.

This chain links TRBV6-6 with TRBJ1-5; a weak D match, TRBD1 (5 bases). Germline V gene data show CDR1 as MNHNY and CDR2 as SVGAGI (reference sequence). The CDR3 consists of 15 residues. V was shortened by 5 bases and J by 3 bases, with 14 bases between the two germline ends. CDR3 coding DNA: TGTGCCAGCAGTACCAGGGAAACCAACAATCAGCCCCAGCATTTT. Its translation is CASSTRETNNQPQHF.

This chain connects TRBV7-2 to TRBJ2-5; 8 bases match TRBD2. The germline gives CDR1 SGHTA, CDR2 FQGNSA. V was pared by 6 bases and J by 4 bases, with 10 bases of the junction left unmatched. The CDR3 loop spans 15 amino acids. The CDR3 DNA is TGTGCCAGCAGGATTGGTGGGAGCGGGAGAGAGACCCAGTACTTC. As protein: CASRIGGSGRETQYF.

The chain combines TRBV6-1 with TRBJ1-1, with a possible D match to TRBD1 (6 bases). The germline V and J ends were trimmed by 4 bases and 6 bases, with 12 bases remaining between them. Per germline, CDR1 MNHNS and CDR2 SASEGT. The CDR3 has 13 amino acids. The CDR3 DNA follows: TGTGCCAGCAGTGTTACGGGGGGGCCTGAAGCTTTCTTT. Amino acids: CASSVTGGPEAFF.

The CDR3 DNA reads as TGTGCCAGCTCACTCGGACAGGCCTCGATAGGGGGTGAAGCTTTCTTT. Its translation is CASSLGQASIGGEAFF. The chain has TRBV18 and TRBJ1-1; 7 nucleotides line up with TRBD1. V lost 4 bases to trimming and J lost 7 bases; unmatched junction nucleotides: 15. Germline lookup yields CDR1 KGHSH and CDR2 LQKENI. The CDR3 is 16 amino acids.

This rearrangement joins TRBV7-2 to TRBJ1-2, with TRBD1 identical over 9 bases. After removal of 1 base from V and 8 bases from J, the junction contained 11 bases not matched to a gene. The CDR3 has 16 residues. Per germline, CDR1 SGHTA and CDR2 FQGNSA. The CDR3 DNA sequence: TGTGCCAGCAGCTTAGTAAGGACAGGGGTCGGGGTCGGCTACACCTTC. Translated: CASSLVRTGVGVGYTF.